This TCR beta chain stems from a study of cytomegalovirus exposure and HLA in healthy donors. General study findings and limits: TCR beta V segments were, for the most part, productive about 87% or about 30% of the time in an earlier analysis.

To note about this clone: Its antigen is currently unknown.

Both 60 Vbeta primers and 13 Jbeta primers went into the PCR. The assay was immunoSEQ multiplex PCR, and TCRdb's table has in-frame clones only and misses some. The sample holds roughly 120,000 clones, around four fifths seen once. CDR1 and CDR2 (germline): SGHRS, YFSETQ. V gave up 0 bases and J gave up 3 bases, with 19 bases separating them. The CDR3 length is 17 residues. The source material was PBMCs. The chain uses TRBV5-1 and TRBJ2-7; TRBD2 is a possible D gene (7 bases). This TCR came from a woman aged 45-60 years in good health and CMV-seropositive. The CDR3 DNA follows: TGCGCCAGCAGCTTGGACCCTAGAGGGGGGGCCCGCTACGAGCAGTACTTC. Protein: CASSLDPRGGARYEQYF.